This passage covers 32 T cell receptor beta chains from one sample sequenced in a study of cytomegalovirus exposure and HLA in healthy donors. The PCR ran on 60 Vbeta and 13 Jbeta primers. This table comes from immunoSEQ multiplex PCR, and its TCRdb copy is limited to in-frame clones, with some not included. The table records some 180,000 clones, just under 80% of them present only once. Material: PBMCs. These receptors were taken from a female donor in good health and CMV-seronegative.

The gene calls are TRBV6-1 and TRBJ1-2; 7 positions match TRBD1. The germline V gene has CDR1 MNHNS and CDR2 SASEGT. There are 14 residues in the CDR3. The J segment lost 4 bases and the V segment lost 4 bases, leaving 6 bases of the junction unmatched. The CDR3 is CASSVETGPYGYTF. DNA of the CDR3: TGTGCCAGCAGTGTCGAGACAGGGCCCTATGGCTACACCTTC.

This chain connects TRBV19 to TRBJ1-4; maybe TRBD1 (6 bases). V gave up 3 bases and J gave up 3 bases, with 8 bases separating them. Germline CDR1 LNHDA, CDR2 SQIVND (reference sequence). The CDR3 consists of 14 residues. Here the CDR3 reads CASSIRGPNEKLFF. In DNA, the CDR3 is TGTGCCAGTAGTATCAGGGGACCTAATGAAAAACTGTTTTTT.

V is TRBV5-1 and J is TRBJ1-5; 8 bases map to TRBD1. Trimming took 4 bases from V and 4 from J; bases not matched to a gene: 7. This CDR3 contains 15 residues. CDR1 and CDR2 from the germline V gene are SGHRS and YFSETQ. For the CDR3, the DNA is TGCGCCAGCAGCCCCGGACAGGGAGGGAATCAGCCCCAGCATTTT. As protein: CASSPGQGGNQPQHF.

The chain is built from TRBV7-9 and TRBJ1-1; TRBD1 is a possible D gene (6 bases). Germline V lookup: CDR1 SEHNR, CDR2 FQNEAQ (reference sequence). The CDR3 sequence is 16 residues long. Trimming pared 5 bases from V and 1 base from J, leaving 17 bases between. The CDR3, as DNA: TGTGCCAGCAGCCCAGGACCCAGGGGAGCGAACACTGAAGCTTTCTTT. Protein: CASSPGPRGANTEAFF.

The chain employs TRBV27 and TRBJ2-7, with D unresolved. Per the germline V gene, CDR1 is MNHEY and CDR2 is SMNVEV (reference sequence). The CDR3 is made up of 14 amino acids. Trimming took 3 bases from V and 6 from J, leaving 15 bases between them. The CDR3: CASSLARTAPEQYF. The CDR3 DNA follows: TGTGCCAGCAGTTTGGCTAGAACTGCCCCCGAGCAGTACTTC.

The chain couples TRBV7-9 to TRBJ1-4; TRBD1 is a possible D gene (5 bases). CDR1 and CDR2 (germline): SEHNR, FQNEAQ (reference sequence). Trimming removed 4 bases from V and 10 bases from J, with 19 bases in between. The CDR3 sequence is 15 residues long. The CDR3: CASSSTEKQNRKLFF. DNA of the CDR3: TGTGCCAGCAGCTCGACAGAGAAGCAAAATAGAAAACTGTTTTTT. Using reference TRBV7-9 and TRBJ1-4 for the parts outside the CDR3, the full variable domain is DTGVSQNPRHKITKRGQNVTFRCDPISEHNRLYWYRQTLGQGPEFLTYFQNEAQLEKSRLLSDRFSAERPKGSFSTLEIQRTEQGDSAMYLCASSSTEKQNRKLFFGSGTQLSVL.

The J gene is TRBJ2-5, the V gene TRBV11-2; tentatively, D is TRBD1 (5 bases). The CDR3 loop spans 16 amino acids. In germline, CDR1 is SGHAT, CDR2 FQNNGV. V lost 5 bases and J lost 3, with 19 bases in between. The CDR3 region is CASSPGLGRREETQYF. The CDR3 DNA is TGTGCCAGCAGCCCAGGGCTGGGTCGAAGGGAAGAGACCCAGTACTTC. The full variable domain, with the rest looked up from reference TRBV11-2 and TRBJ2-5, is EAGVAQSPRYKIIEKRQSVAFWCNPISGHATLYWYQQILGQGPKLLIQFQNNGVVDDSQLPKDRFSAERLKGVDSTLKIQPAKLEDSAVYLCASSPGLGRREETQYFGPGTRLLVL.

This chain links TRBV28 with TRBJ2-5, with TRBD1 matching 8 bases. The tail of the sequence fits TRBJ2-7 better, so the J call may be wrong. This CDR3 comprises 13 residues. CDR1 is MDHEN, CDR2 SYDVKM, per germline. CDR3 in DNA: TGTGCCAGCATCACGACAGGGGTCTACGAGCAGTACTTC. It codes for CASITTGVYEQYF.

V and J are TRBV5-6 and TRBJ2-5, with no clear D. CDR1 is SGHDT, CDR2 YYEEEE, per germline. V dropped 2 bases and J dropped 5 bases, with 4 bases sitting between them. CDR3 size: 11 residues. For the CDR3, the DNA is TGTGCCAGCAGCTTCGCGGAGACCCAGTACTTC. Translation: CASSFAETQYF.

The V and J genes are TRBV6-5 and TRBJ2-7, with TRBD1 matching over 9 bases. The CDR3 runs 15 residues. V lost 6 bases to trimming and J lost 3 bases; unmatched junction nucleotides: 9. Per germline, CDR1 MNHEY and CDR2 SVGAGI. Here the CDR3 DNA reads TGTGCCAGCAGAGAGGGGGGACAGGGACACTACGAGCAGTACTTC. It yields the protein CASREGGQGHYEQYF.

The gene calls are TRBV11-3 and TRBJ1-1; D is ambiguous. The ends were cut back, 3 bases at V and 1 base at J, with 6 bases in the middle. The CDR3 spans 13 residues. Germline V gene data show CDR1 as SGHNT and CDR2 as YENEEA. The chain's CDR3 is CASSFAGNTEAFF. The CDR3 coding sequence is TGTGCCAGCAGCTTCGCGGGGAACACTGAAGCTTTCTTT.

In DNA, the CDR3 is TGTGCCAGCAGCGTAGAAACAGCAGGGACCGGGGAGCTGTTTTTT. Translating it yields CASSVETAGTGELFF. The chain combines TRBV9 with TRBJ2-2, with TRBD1 as a possible D gene (5 bases). Per the germline V gene, CDR1 is SGDLS and CDR2 is YYNGEE. There are 15 residues in the CDR3. V was pared by 0 bases and J by 5 bases, with 11 bases between. Drawing the rest from reference TRBV9 and TRBJ2-2, the complete variable domain is DSGVTQTPKHLITATGQRVTLRCSPRSGDLSVYWYQQSLDQGLQFLIQYYNGEERAKGNILERFSAQQFPDLHSELNLSSLELGDSALYFCASSVETAGTGELFFGEGSRLTVL.

This clone was detected only a few times. This sequence joins TRBV6-5 and TRBJ2-7; TRBD1 is a possible D gene (6 bases). The germline CDR1 and CDR2 sequences are MNHEY and SVGAGI. Trimming took 2 bases from V and 2 from J, leaving 7 bases between them. CDR3 length: 13 amino acids. CDR3 sequence: CASSYDRTYEQYF. CDR3 in DNA: TGTGCCAGCAGTTACGACAGGACCTACGAGCAGTACTTC.

V is TRBV6-5 and J is TRBJ1-6, with 8 nucleotides matching TRBD1. Per germline, CDR1 MNHEY and CDR2 SVGAGI. The CDR3 covers 15 residues. The trim removed 6 bases at V and 7 bases at J, leaving 8 bases unmatched. CDR3 sequence: CASRPRQGANSPLHF. DNA for the CDR3: TGTGCCAGCAGGCCCCGGCAGGGGGCGAATTCACCCCTCCACTTT.

The CDR3 nucleotides are TGTGCCAGCAGCGTAGATGGACTAGGGTTTCGCGGCTACACCTTC. Its protein product is CASSVDGLGFRGYTF. The genes are TRBV9 and TRBJ1-2; no firm D call. Trimming cost V 0 bases and J 8 bases, with 17 bases left between them. Germline V lookup: CDR1 SGDLS, CDR2 YYNGEE. The CDR3 runs to 15 residues.

This chain links TRBV2 with TRBJ2-2, with 8 positions matching TRBD2. CDR1 and CDR2 (germline): SNHLY, FYNNEI. V shed 1 base and J 5 bases; nucleotides not matched to a gene: 6. CDR3 length: 16 amino acids. CDR3 amino acids: CASSEDGGEITGELFF. CDR3 bases: TGTGCCAGCAGTGAAGACGGGGGGGAGATAACCGGGGAGCTGTTTTTT.

This chain joins TRBV10-2 and TRBJ2-7, with 9 bases aligning to TRBD1. From germline, CDR1 is WSHSY and CDR2 SAAADI. V trimming: 5 bases; J trimming: 7 bases; junction bases outside the gene matches: 12. CDR3 length equals 15 residues. DNA for the CDR3: TGCGCCAGCAGTATACGGACAGGGGACTATACGGAGCAGTACTTC. Translated, it gives CASSIRTGDYTEQYF.

J is TRBJ1-5 and V is TRBV6-5; possible D gene TRBD1, 5 bases. The CDR3 loop spans 14 amino acids. V was cut by 11 bases and J by 2 bases, with 16 bases left in between. The V gene's germline CDR1 is MNHEY and CDR2 SVGAGI. Here the CDR3 DNA reads TGTGCCGTACAACAGGTCCTTGGCAATCAGCCCCAGCATTTT. Translating gives CAVQQVLGNQPQHF.

The V gene is TRBV7-9, the J gene TRBJ2-1; 7 bases agree with TRBD2. Germline CDR1 and CDR2: SEHNR and FQNEAQ (reference sequence). The CDR3 is 14 residues long. With V trimmed by 1 base and J by 8 bases, 5 bases remained unmatched. For the CDR3, the DNA is TGTGCCAGCAGCTTAGTCAGCGCGGGGGATGAGCAGTTCTTC. Its translation: CASSLVSAGDEQFF.

The rearrangement links TRBV7-2 to TRBJ2-7; weak D call: TRBD2 (6 bases). V was trimmed by 1 base and J by 3 bases, leaving 13 bases between them. CDR3 size: 15 residues. Germline V CDR1 and CDR2: SGHTA, FQGNSA. DNA of the CDR3: TGTGCCAGCAGCTTAGGGGGAGGACTTAACTACGAGCAGTACTTC. It codes for CASSLGGGLNYEQYF.

This chain joins TRBV27 and TRBJ1-2; perhaps TRBD1 as D (6 bases). This CDR3 has 13 amino acids. V was trimmed by 2 bases and J by 3 bases, leaving 7 bases between them. Germline V gene sequence: CDR1 MNHEY, CDR2 SMNVEV (reference sequence). The CDR3 sequence: CASSLAGDYGYTF. CDR3 nucleotides: TGTGCCAGCAGTTTAGCAGGGGACTATGGCTACACCTTC.

The V and J genes are TRBV5-4 and TRBJ2-2; 7 bases fit TRBD1. The CDR3 sequence is 15 residues long. Trimming cost V 5 bases and J 4 bases; bases outside gene matches: 8. CDR1 is SGHNT and CDR2 is YYREEE in the germline V gene (reference sequence). The CDR3 nucleotides read TGTGCCAGCAGTCGTCCGGGACAGAGCACCGGGGAGCTGTTTTTT. Protein product: CASSRPGQSTGELFF.

Concerning this clone itself: One end of the junction varies from germline; a read error may be responsible. The CDR3 DNA reads TGTGCCAGCAGGGAAGGACAGGGGAACACTGAAGCTTTCTTT. Translating gives CASREGQGNTEAFF. The rearrangement links TRBV6-1 to TRBJ1-1, with TRBD1 matching 8 bases. Germline V gene data show CDR1 as MNHNS and CDR2 as SASEGT. The length of the CDR3 is 14 residues.

The chain joins TRBV2 to TRBJ2-7; 7 bases fit TRBD2. V shed 7 bases, J shed 0 bases, and the junction held 9 bases outside the gene matches. CDR3 length equals 15 residues. Germline V CDR1 and CDR2: SNHLY, FYNNEI. Here the CDR3 reads CASTGGGENSYEQYF. The DNA of the CDR3 is TGTGCCAGCACCGGGGGAGGGGAAAACTCCTACGAGCAGTACTTC.

The V gene is TRBV2, the J gene TRBJ1-1, with no clear D. CDR1 and CDR2 (germline): SNHLY, FYNNEI. This CDR3 contains 13 residues. Trimming pared 5 bases from V and 1 base from J, leaving 8 bases between. The CDR3 sequence: CASSLDKNTEAFF. CDR3 coding DNA: TGTGCCAGCAGTTTAGACAAGAACACTGAAGCTTTCTTT.

The count of this clone is one. CDR3 loop: CASRTGRYGYTF. For the CDR3, the DNA is TGTGCCAGCAGGACAGGACGGTATGGCTACACCTTC. The rearrangement uses TRBV2 and TRBJ1-2; the D gene is possibly TRBD1 (6 bases). V shed 6 bases and J shed 5 bases, with 10 bases lying between them. Germline V CDR1 and CDR2: SNHLY, FYNNEI. This CDR3 has 12 residues. The full variable domain, completed using reference TRBV2 and TRBJ1-2, is EPEVTQTPSHQVTQMGQEVILRCVPISNHLYFYWYRQILGQKVEFLVSFYNNEISEKSEIFDDQFSVERPDGSNFTLKIRSTKLEDSAMYFCASRTGRYGYTFGSGTRLTVV.

In nucleotides, the CDR3 is TGTGCCAGCAATGTACAGGGCAGCTCCTACAATGAGCAGTTCTTC. Protein product: CASNVQGSSYNEQFF. The chain employs TRBV28 and TRBJ2-1; D is possibly TRBD1 (6 bases). Trimming took off 7 bases at V and 0 bases at J, with 13 bases between the two ends. The CDR3 covers 15 residues. CDR1 is MDHEN, CDR2 SYDVKM, per germline.

This chain uses TRBV2 with TRBJ1-5; possibly TRBD1 for D (6 bases). CDR3 size: 17 residues. Germline V gene sequence: CDR1 SNHLY, CDR2 FYNNEI. V lost 1 base and J 3 bases, leaving 16 bases between the germline ends. CDR3 region: CASSEDGTSYPNQPQHF. The CDR3 DNA follows: TGTGCCAGCAGTGAAGACGGGACATCCTACCCCAATCAGCCCCAGCATTTT.

This rearrangement joins TRBV6-5 to TRBJ1-1, with D possibly TRBD1 on 5 matching bases. Germline CDR1 MNHEY, CDR2 SVGAGI. V dropped 7 bases and J dropped 6 bases, with 15 bases sitting between them. The length of the CDR3 is 13 residues. Here the CDR3 DNA reads TGTGCCAGCACCCCTGGACATACTGCTGAAGCTTTCTTT. This sequence encodes CASTPGHTAEAFF.

This sequence joins TRBV7-9 and TRBJ2-7, with 7 bases identical to TRBD1. Germline V gives CDR1 SEHNR, CDR2 FQNEAQ (reference sequence). After removal of 5 bases from V and 1 base from J, the junction contained 5 bases not matched to a gene. CDR3 length: 14 amino acids. CDR3 residues: CASSGRDRSYEQYF. The CDR3 DNA is TGTGCCAGCAGCGGAAGGGACAGATCCTACGAGCAGTACTTC.

As concerns this clone: One end of the junction does not line up with germline, which may come from a read error. V usage is TRBV2 and J usage is TRBJ2-3, with TRBD2 matching over 10 bases. This CDR3 is built from 11 residues. Germline CDR1 is SNHLY and CDR2 is FYNNEI. CDR3 in amino acids: CASMGTSDALF. The CDR3 DNA follows: TGTGCCAGCATGGGGACTAGCGACGCACTTTTT.

The chain links TRBV5-1 to TRBJ2-2; 9 nucleotides line up with TRBD2. There are 18 residues in the CDR3. Germline V CDR1 and CDR2: SGHRS, YFSETQ. V trimming: 0 bases; J trimming: 3 bases; junction bases outside the gene matches: 9. CDR3 DNA sequence: TGCGCCAGCAGCTTGGCGGGTAGCGGGGGACTCCACACCGGGGAGCTGTTTTTT. This translates into CASSLAGSGGLHTGELFF. Filled out from reference TRBV5-1 and TRBJ2-2, the complete variable domain reads KAGVTQTPRYLIKTRGQQVTLSCSPISGHRSVSWYQQTPGQGLQFLFEYFSETQRNKGNFPGRFSGRQFSNSRSEMNVSTLELGDSALYLCASSLAGSGGLHTGELFFGEGSRLTVL.